These 29 T cell receptor beta chains came from one sample sequenced in a study of CXCR3-negative and CXCR3-positive naive CD8 T cells (dated 2019 in TCRdb). General study outcomes and caveats: Compared with CXCR3-negative naive cells, CXCR3-positive naive cells had TRB CDR3s with higher hydrophobicity (lower Kidera factor 4), lower energy, and higher strength and volume indices.

These receptors have no known antigen. The instrument was a NextSeq 550. The Human TCR Profiling Kit (MiLaboratory) was used to make UMI-labeled 5' RACE TRB cDNA libraries. The reads went through TCRdb reprocessing, and each CDR3 protein sequence gets one entry with no DNA. The table for this sample records 130,000 to 150,000 distinct CDR3 sequences. The ten largest clonotypes hold about 0.3% of the sample. Sequencing was performed on naive CXCR3+ CD8+ T cells from blood. This sample's cell subset or site label indicates: CD45RO-CCR7+CD27+CD95- naive CD8+ T cells expressing CXCR3 (TNR3+). These TCRs come from a human donor in good health. Some clones in this sample may be carry-over from other donors' samples.

The chain couples TRBV11-2 to TRBJ2-1; no DNA is available, so the TRBD1 call from TCRdb remains unchecked. This CDR3 spans 15 amino acids. Germline CDR1 SGHAT, CDR2 FQNNGV. The CDR3 region is CASSTWGDMYNEQFF.

This chain links TRBV7-9 with TRBJ2-1. The CDR3 spans 17 residues. Looked up from germline, CDR1 is SEHNR and CDR2 is FQNEAQ (reference sequence). The CDR3 protein is CASSLAASGSPYNEQFF. The full variable domain, in which reference TRBV7-9 and TRBJ2-1 provide the parts outside the CDR3, is DTGVSQNPRHKITKRGQNVTFRCDPISEHNRLYWYRQTLGQGPEFLTYFQNEAQLEKSRLLSDRFSAERPKGSFSTLEIQRTEQGDSAMYLCASSLAASGSPYNEQFFGPGTRLTVL.

This chain connects TRBV7-9 to TRBJ1-1. Germline V gene lookup returns CDR1 SEHNR and CDR2 FQNEAQ (reference sequence). This CDR3 region has 15 residues. This chain's CDR3 is CASSLAVGLNTEAFF.

This chain connects TRBV5-1 to TRBJ1-1. Germline V gene data show CDR1 as SGHRS and CDR2 as YFSETQ. The CDR3 runs to 13 residues. The CDR3 spells CASSLVQGPEAFF.

The chain uses TRBV28 and TRBJ2-7. The CDR3 contains 13 residues. Germline CDR1 MDHEN, CDR2 SYDVKM. The CDR3 sequence is CASTLGSSYEQYF.

V and J are TRBV7-8 and TRBJ2-3; the TRBD1 assignment by TCRdb is unverifiable without DNA. In germline, CDR1 is SGHVS, CDR2 FQNEAQ. CDR3 length: 15 residues. The CDR3 loop reads CASSLGVGGGDTQYF. Filled out from reference TRBV7-8 and TRBJ2-3, the complete variable domain reads GAGVSQSPRYKVAKRGQDVALRCDPISGHVSLFWYQQALGQGPEFLTYFQNEAQLDKSGLPSDRFFAERPEGSVSTLKIQRTQQEDSAVYLCASSLGVGGGDTQYFGPGTRLTVL.

This chain joins TRBV19 and TRBJ2-7. CDR1 LNHDA and CDR2 SQIVND come from the germline V gene (reference sequence). The CDR3 is 12 amino acids. The CDR3 here is CASKGYENEQYF.

The chain couples TRBV12-3 or TRBV12-4 to TRBJ2-2; the D gene TCRdb calls, TRBD1, cannot be checked with no DNA. The CDR3 length is 14 residues. CDR3 region: CASCEGGTTGELFF.

The chain recombines TRBV6-5 with TRBJ2-7; TCRdb reports TRBD1, a call that lacks DNA to check it against. Germline V CDR1 and CDR2: MNHEY, SVGAGI. The CDR3 loop spans 14 amino acids. CDR3 protein: CASSSVGGSYEQYF.

The chain is built from TRBV28 and TRBJ1-3. The CDR3 is 17 residues long. CDR1 and CDR2 from the germline V gene are MDHEN and SYDVKM. The CDR3: CASRLSDDQGSGNTIYF.

The chain uses TRBV7-6 and TRBJ1-5. The CDR3 length is 15 residues. Germline CDR1 SGHVS, CDR2 FNYEAQ. CDR3 protein: CASSLENWPNQPQHF.

V and J are TRBV12-3 or TRBV12-4 and TRBJ1-1. The CDR3 is 12 amino acids. CDR3 amino acids: CASSLSLLLAFF.

The V gene is TRBV4-3, the J gene TRBJ2-1; TCRdb's D call of TRBD2 is untestable without DNA. CDR3 length: 16 amino acids. Germline V CDR1 and CDR2: LGHNA, YSLEER. The chain's CDR3 is CASSQPSGGLNNEQFF.

The CDR3 region is CASSLNSGTGEAFF. This chain links TRBV5-1 with TRBJ1-1. This CDR3 region has 14 residues. Germline V gene sequence: CDR1 SGHRS, CDR2 YFSETQ.

The chain links TRBV11-2 to TRBJ1-1; the D call of TRBD1 rests on TCRdb alone, since no DNA is present to check it. Germline CDR1 SGHAT, CDR2 FQNNGV. The CDR3 covers 17 residues. CDR3 protein: CASSLDRPGMMNTEAFF.

CDR3 region: CASSPEGSNEQYF. V is TRBV7-3 and J is TRBJ2-7; the TCRdb call, TRBD2, lacks DNA for checking. The CDR3 has 13 amino acids. Per germline, CDR1 SGHTA and CDR2 FQGTGA.

V gene TRBV6-5 combines with J gene TRBJ1-4; TCRdb designates TRBD1, a call that cannot be tested without DNA. Germline assignment: CDR1 MNHEY and CDR2 SVGAGI. The CDR3 length is 14 residues. The CDR3 sequence: CASSPTGFIEKLFF.

The CDR3 here is CASSVDPQGSNTEAFF. This chain joins TRBV9 and TRBJ1-1; TCRdb's D gene call, TRBD1, goes unchecked for lack of DNA. Germline V gives CDR1 SGDLS, CDR2 YYNGEE. This CDR3 is built from 16 residues.

The V call is TRBV6-4, the J call TRBJ1-1; the D call of TRBD1 rests on TCRdb alone, since no DNA is present to check it. The CDR3 contains 14 residues. Germline lookup yields CDR1 MRHNA and CDR2 SNTAGT. The CDR3 spells CASSPPLGATEAFF.

The chain uses TRBV7-9 and TRBJ2-3; TCRdb outputs TRBD1, but without DNA this stays unchecked. Per the germline V gene, CDR1 is SEHNR and CDR2 is FQNEAQ (reference sequence). The CDR3 has 15 residues. The CDR3 sequence: CASSSPGQPTDTQYF.

CDR3 loop: CASSVRGSYEQYF. V usage is TRBV11-3 and J usage is TRBJ2-7; the TCRdb call, TRBD2, lacks DNA for checking. CDR1 is SGHNT, CDR2 YENEEA, per germline. The CDR3 consists of 13 residues.

The CDR3 is CASSESAGLEKLFF. The J gene is TRBJ1-4, the V gene TRBV10-2. CDR1 WSHSY and CDR2 SAAADI come from the germline V gene. CDR3 length equals 14 residues.

The V call is TRBV29-1, the J call TRBJ1-1. Germline values: CDR1 SQVTM, CDR2 ANQGSEA. The CDR3 sequence is 12 residues long. CDR3 protein: CSAQGGDTEAFF.

The chain uses TRBV20-1 and TRBJ2-7; TCRdb's D call of TRBD2 is untestable without DNA. In germline, CDR1 is DFQATT, CDR2 SNEGSKA (reference sequence). CDR3 length: 12 residues. The CDR3 sequence is CSARSVEDEQYF.

V usage is TRBV27 and J usage is TRBJ2-5; TCRdb indicates TRBD2, and absent DNA this call remains unverified. The CDR3 extends over 15 amino acids. CDR1 and CDR2 (germline): MNHEY, SMNVEV (reference sequence). The CDR3 protein is CASSLGLADQETQYF.

This chain joins TRBV27 and TRBJ2-1; checking the TCRdb D call of TRBD1 is not possible without DNA. Per germline, CDR1 MNHEY and CDR2 SMNVEV (reference sequence). The CDR3 sequence is 12 residues long. The CDR3 spells CATSGGHNEQFF.

V and J are TRBV29-1 and TRBJ2-2; the D call of TRBD2 rests on TCRdb alone, since no DNA is present to check it. In germline, CDR1 is SQVTM, CDR2 ANQGSEA. CDR3 size: 14 residues. The CDR3 protein is CSVTSGETTGELFF.

The chain links TRBV12-3 or TRBV12-4 to TRBJ2-4; without DNA, the TCRdb call of TRBD1 cannot be checked. The CDR3 runs 14 residues. This CDR3 reads CASSPGQGQNIQYF.

The chain recombines TRBV7-6 with TRBJ2-5; TCRdb designates TRBD2, a call that cannot be tested without DNA. The CDR3 spans 15 residues. Per the germline V gene, CDR1 is SGHVS and CDR2 is FNYEAQ. CDR3 region: CASSLTGLRSEAQYF. Drawing the rest from reference TRBV7-6 and TRBJ2-5, the complete variable domain is GAGVSQSPRYKVTKRGQDVALRCDPISGHVSLYWYRQALGQGPEFLTYFNYEAQQDKSGLPNDRFSAERPEGSISTLTIQRTEQRDSAMYRCASSLTGLRSEAQYFGPGTRLLVL.